The present T cell receptor beta chain was sequenced within a study of blood T cell repertoires in COVID-19. Study overall: COVID-19 samples from acute and convalescent phases originated in the United States, Italy and Spain. In each case, the material was cDNA or gDNA derived from T cells, B-cell-depleted T cells, or PBMCs.

The germline V gene encodes CDR1 MNHEY and CDR2 SMNVEV (reference sequence). The CDR3 has 13 amino acids. V shed 5 bases and J shed 2 bases, with 7 bases lying between them. Per the authors' pipeline: Scientists estimated how many nucleated cells there were by amplifying reference gene primers. Clones were read by immunoSEQ multiplex PCR, and TCRdb kept only the in-frame ones, dropping some. Clone size and V and J calls were adopted from that table, with D and trimming inferred from the DNA. Here the sample spans about 82,000 clones, 80% being singletons. The chain couples TRBV27 to TRBJ1-3; the D gene is possibly TRBD1 (5 bases). The receptor's source is a woman in her thirties or forties with active or convalescent COVID-19. Material: peripheral blood. The CDR3 bases are TGTGCCAGCAGTGGGGGGGCTGGAAACACCATATATTTT. Protein sequence: CASSGGAGNTIYF.